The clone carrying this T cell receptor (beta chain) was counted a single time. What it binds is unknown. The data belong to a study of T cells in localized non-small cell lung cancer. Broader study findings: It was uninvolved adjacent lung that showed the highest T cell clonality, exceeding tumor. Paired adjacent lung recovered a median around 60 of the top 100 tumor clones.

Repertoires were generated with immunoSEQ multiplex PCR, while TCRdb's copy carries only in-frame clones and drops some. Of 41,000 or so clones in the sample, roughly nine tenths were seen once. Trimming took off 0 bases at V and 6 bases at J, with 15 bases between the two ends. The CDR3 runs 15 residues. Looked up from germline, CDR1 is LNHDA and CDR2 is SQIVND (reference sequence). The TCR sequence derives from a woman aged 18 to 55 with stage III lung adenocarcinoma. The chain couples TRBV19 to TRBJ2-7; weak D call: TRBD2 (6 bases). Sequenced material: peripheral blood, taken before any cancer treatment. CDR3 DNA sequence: TGTGCCAGTAGTATAGAAGGTCCGGGAGCGGCCGAGCAGTACTTC. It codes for CASSIEGPGAAEQYF.